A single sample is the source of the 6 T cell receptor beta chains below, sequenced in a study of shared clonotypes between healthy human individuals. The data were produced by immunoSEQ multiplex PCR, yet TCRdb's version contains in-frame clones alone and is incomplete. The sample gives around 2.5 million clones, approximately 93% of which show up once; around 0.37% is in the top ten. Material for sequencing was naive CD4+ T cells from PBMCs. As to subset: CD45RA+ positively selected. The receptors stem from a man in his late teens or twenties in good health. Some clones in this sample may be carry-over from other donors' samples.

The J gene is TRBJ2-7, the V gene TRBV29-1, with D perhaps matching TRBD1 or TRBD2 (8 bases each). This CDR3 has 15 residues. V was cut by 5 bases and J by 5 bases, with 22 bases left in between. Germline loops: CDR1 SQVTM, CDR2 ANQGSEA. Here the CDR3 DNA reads TGCAGCGTTTGTCAGGGGGCATCGGGAGGGGACGAGCAGTACTTC. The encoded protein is CSVCQGASGGDEQYF.

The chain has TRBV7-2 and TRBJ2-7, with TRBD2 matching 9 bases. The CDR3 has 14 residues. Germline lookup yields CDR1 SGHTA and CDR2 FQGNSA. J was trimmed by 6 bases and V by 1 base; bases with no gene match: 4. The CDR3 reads CASSLEATSGEQYF. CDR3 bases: TGTGCCAGCAGCTTAGAGGCGACTAGCGGCGAGCAGTACTTC.

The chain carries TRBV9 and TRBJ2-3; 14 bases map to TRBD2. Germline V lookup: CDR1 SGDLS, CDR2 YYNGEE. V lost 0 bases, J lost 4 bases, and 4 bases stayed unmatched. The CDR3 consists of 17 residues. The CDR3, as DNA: TGTGCCAGCAGCGTAGGGACTAGCGGGAGGTGGGCAGATACGCAGTATTTT. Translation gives CASSVGTSGRWADTQYF. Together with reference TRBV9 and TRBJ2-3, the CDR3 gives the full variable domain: DSGVTQTPKHLITATGQRVTLRCSPRSGDLSVYWYQQSLDQGLQFLIQYYNGEERAKGNILERFSAQQFPDLHSELNLSSLELGDSALYFCASSVGTSGRWADTQYFGPGTRLTVL.

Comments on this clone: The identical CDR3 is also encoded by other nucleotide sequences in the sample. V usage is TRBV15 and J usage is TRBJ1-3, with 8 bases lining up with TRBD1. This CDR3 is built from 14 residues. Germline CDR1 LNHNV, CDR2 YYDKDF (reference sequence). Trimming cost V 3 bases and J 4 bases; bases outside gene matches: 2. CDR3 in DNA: TGTGCCACCAGCAGGGACAGGGCAGGAAACACCATATATTTT. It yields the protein CATSRDRAGNTIYF.

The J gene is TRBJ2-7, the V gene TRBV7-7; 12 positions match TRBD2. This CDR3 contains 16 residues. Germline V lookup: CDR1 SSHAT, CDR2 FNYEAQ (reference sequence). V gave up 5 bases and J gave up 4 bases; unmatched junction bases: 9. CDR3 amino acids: CASSPNGLAGGYEQYF. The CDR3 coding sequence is TGTGCCAGCAGCCCTAACGGGCTAGCGGGAGGGTACGAGCAGTACTTC.

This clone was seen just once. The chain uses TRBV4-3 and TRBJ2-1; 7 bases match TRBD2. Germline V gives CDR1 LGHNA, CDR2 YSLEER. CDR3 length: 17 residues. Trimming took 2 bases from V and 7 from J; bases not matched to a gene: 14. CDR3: CASSQKRERGLSNEQFF. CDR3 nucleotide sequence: TGCGCCAGCAGCCAAAAGCGGGAACGAGGACTTTCTAATGAGCAGTTCTTC.